This T cell receptor (beta chain) was captured by sequencing in a study of long-term antiretroviral therapy in people with HIV (dated by TCRdb to between 2021 and 2024). About the study as a whole: The earliest samples were collected about a decade before the 2015 WHO recommendation for immediate ART, when ART was typically delayed until CD4 counts fell. This retrospective serial study examined whether starting ART and sustained HIV suppression were associated with changes in the composition and diversity of the TRB repertoire in peripheral blood. A total of about 200 cryopreserved PBMC samples were contributed to the cohort by 30 adults with confirmed HIV infection, with samples collected serially over a mean of approximately 6 years (range 1-12). Of the roughly 27 participants with HIV, about a dozen were female. No cross-contamination during QIAcube processing turned up in test extractions that ran a monoclonal T-cell line alongside 33 polyclonal samples.

Comment on this clone: Its specific antigen is unknown. No per-base quality is available; no much larger clone lies one base away.

Participants were included only if at least one PBMC sample before ART initiation and at least two post-ART samples were available. All participants with HIV were treated in the United States of America. Cryopreserved samples of about 0.95-10 million PBMC were thawed and washed before DNA extraction. At the time of the earliest PBMC sample for each participant with HIV, ages ranged from roughly 23 to 60 years. PBMC samples were contributed by each participant from 1-4 timepoints before ART initiation and 2-8 timepoints after ART initiation, with a median of 7 samples. Serial HIV viral load, CD4+ T-cell count, ART history and demographic data were obtained for every participant. A Qiagen kit on a QIAcube was used to extract genomic DNA from unsorted PBMC, with samples processed in batches of 12. Including cysteine and phenylalanine, the CDR3 has 14 amino acids. Only the CDR3 DNA stays, 42 bases, in frame from base 1. Trimming takes 3 bases off V and 1 base off J; junction bases not matched to a gene: 1. Sequences GTSNPN (CDR1) and SVGIG (CDR2) are obtained from the germline V gene (reference sequence).

The immunoSEQ hsTCRB v3.0 assay was used at survey level resolution for TRB variable region sequencing. The target sequencing depth for TRB was about 40,000-55,000 T-cell genomes per sample. Pooled TRB libraries were sequenced on an Illumina MiSeq with a v3 150-cycle kit. The study's own analysis went as follows. Repertoire analysis was performed in R inside a reproducible Nextflow workflow that covered QC, data transformation and analysis. LymphoSeq2, an R package for AIRR-Seq data exploration, was used to implement custom analyses. A handful of samples that produced fewer than 5000 total TRB sequences were removed, so approximately 190 HIV repertoires were analyzed. Among the 200 or so HIV repertoires that were kept, around 59 were collected before ART initiation and about 130 were collected after ART initiation. Repertoires were downsampled to 5000 TRB nucleotide sequences, and summary statistics were averaged over 100 downsampling iterations. TRB sequences were retained for analysis only if CDR3 regions of at least seven amino acids were present. Diversity was assessed using a clonality score derived from Shannon entropy and using the Gini coefficient. In the repertoire networks, any two of the top 5000 CDR3 amino acid sequences were linked whenever the two sequences differed by an edit distance of one. GLIPH2 predicted antigen specificity groups and MHC restriction for TRB CDR3 amino acid sequences. Known CMV, EBV, HIV or tissue antigen associations were flagged by matching CDR3 amino acid sequences against VDJdb and McPAS-TCR. Pre-ART, post-ART and control groups were compared with Wilcoxon signed-rank tests and Holm-Bonferroni correction. TCRdb took this table from immuneACCESS and kept in-frame rearrangements with V and J called. Such tables lack part of the clones; where checked against another copy, unresolved V genes explain under half of the gap, and the rest is unexplained. The D gene and trimming were derived from the DNA, and the V and J assignments and clone size from that table. For this sample there are approximately 9,000 clones; less than 90% appear just once. The top ten hold about 10% of the sample.

Results the study describes overall, beyond this receptor: CDR3 length ranges in HIV repertoires were narrower than in controls, and network structure suggested an antigen-experienced repertoire with only a slight naive shift after ART. ART initiation was associated with a significant increase in TRB diversity, but diversity stayed significantly below transplant donor controls even after long-term ART. The samples span the years 2004 to 2017, and the ART regimens used at that time may not be as effective as current regimens. Because cell numbers in pre-ART samples were limited, unsorted PBMC were profiled instead of sorted CD4+ and CD8+ T cells. Owing to limited PBMC availability, only the TCR beta chain was sequenced, without alpha chain pairing. Inferences about post-ART repertoire changes are limited because no data were available on ART adherence, viral resistance or therapy changes. At every time point, the repertoire was dominated by expanded TRB clones first identified before ART initiation, although this dominance fluctuated and, in many PLHIV, declined after ART.

The sample was unsorted PBMCs, taken 0.3 years before starting antiretroviral therapy. The receptor was derived from a man in his thirties or forties with HIV. This chain is built from TRBV30 and TRBJ1-5, and TRBD1 matches 9 of the central bases. The CDR3 loop reads CAWRGQGSNQPQHF. The nucleotide sequence is TGTGCCTGGAGGGGACAGGGCAGCAATCAGCCCCAGCATTTT.